This TCR beta chain was retrieved from a study of graft-versus-host responses after intestinal transplantation. CDR1 is MDHEN and CDR2 is SYDVKM in the germline V gene. V lost 3 bases to trimming and J lost 0 bases; unmatched junction nucleotides: 7. This CDR3 comprises 16 residues. Regarding the study as a whole: High graft-versus-host to host-versus-graft clonal ratios were seen in allografts of patients with graft-donor T cell macrochimerism. Peak circulating GvH clone levels were associated with early post-transplant HvG declines. The marrow of recipients harbored GvH clones, and ileum or blood showed some of them first.

Regarding this clone: Its antigen is still unknown.

Clones were sequenced by immunoSEQ multiplex PCR, and TCRdb holds only the in-frame ones, with some missing. The profile shows about 90,000 clones, roughly 87% of them singletons. The genes are TRBV28 and TRBJ2-7; 8 nucleotides agree with TRBD2. Sequences were derived from unstimulated CD8+ T cells sorted from spleen or lymph node cells, sampled before intestinal transplant. The sequence was collected from a human donor who received an intestinal transplant. The CDR3 sequence: CASSLPTGTSSYEQYF. The CDR3 coding sequence is TGTGCCAGCAGTTTGCCTACCGGGACTAGCTCCTACGAGCAGTACTTC.